This TCR beta chain was identified in a study of CD8 T cells in Susac syndrome. Reverse transcription of about 0.5 to 1 ug RNA was performed with random hexamers. From the immunoSEQ multiplex PCR reads, TCRdb called clonotypes with MiXCR, one entry per CDR3 protein. The repertoire holds approximately 190,000 distinct CDR3 sequences, with 85% to 95% as singletons. Germline assignment: CDR1 SGHAT and CDR2 FQNNGV. The CDR3 length is 13 residues. V lost 6 bases and J lost 7, with 14 bases in between. This sequence was found in a human donor in good health. The chain has TRBV11-2 and TRBJ2-3; D uncertain. Sequences were obtained from CD4+ T cells from PBMCs. The CDR3 loop reads CASSLLDGNTQYF. The DNA of the CDR3 is TGTGCCAGCAGTCTACTCGACGGAAATACGCAGTATTTT.